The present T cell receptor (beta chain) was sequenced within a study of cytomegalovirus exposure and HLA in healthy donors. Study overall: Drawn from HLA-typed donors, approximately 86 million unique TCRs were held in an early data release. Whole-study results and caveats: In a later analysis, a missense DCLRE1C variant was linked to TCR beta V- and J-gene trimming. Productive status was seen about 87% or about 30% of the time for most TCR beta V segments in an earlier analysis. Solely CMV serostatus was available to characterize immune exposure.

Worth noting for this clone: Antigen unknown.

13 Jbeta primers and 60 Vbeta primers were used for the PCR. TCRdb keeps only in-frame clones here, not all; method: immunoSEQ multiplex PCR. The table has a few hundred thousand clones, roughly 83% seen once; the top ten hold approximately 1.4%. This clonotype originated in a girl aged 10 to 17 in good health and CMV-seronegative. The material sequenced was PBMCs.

CDR3 protein: CASRQSTDTQYF. DNA for the CDR3: TGTGCCAGCAGGCAGTCCACAGATACGCAGTATTTT. The chain uses TRBV28 and TRBJ2-3; D ambiguous. Germline assignment: CDR1 MDHEN and CDR2 SYDVKM. V shed 6 bases and J shed 2 bases, with 6 bases lying between them. This CDR3 has 12 residues. Complete variable domain (other parts from reference TRBV28 and TRBJ2-3): DVKVTQSSRYLVKRTGEKVFLECVQDMDHENMFWYRQDPGLGLRLIYFSYDVKMKEKGDIPEGYSVSREKKERFSLILESASTNQTSMYLCASRQSTDTQYFGPGTRLTVL.